These 25 T cell receptor beta chains came from one sample sequenced in a study of shared clonotypes between healthy human individuals. Sequenced by immunoSEQ multiplex PCR; TCRdb stores in-frame clones only, minus some. The sample records about 2.1 million clones, roughly 95% being singletons. Terminally differentiated effector memory CD45RA+ cells were left out of the naive CD8 fraction, which was CD45RO-negative and positively selected for CCR7. The material sequenced was naive CD8+ T cells from PBMCs. All receptors come from a man younger than 35 in good health. Some clones in this sample may be carry-over from other donors' samples.

The chain has TRBV28 and TRBJ2-7; D remains ambiguous. CDR3 size: 15 residues. The germline V and J ends were trimmed by 2 bases and 5 bases, with 16 bases remaining between them. Germline loops: CDR1 MDHEN, CDR2 SYDVKM. In nucleotides, the CDR3 is TGTGCCAGCAGTTTAAACGGTCCCGGTGGCGACGAGCAGTACTTC. Encoded protein: CASSLNGPGGDEQYF.

The rearrangement uses TRBV2 and TRBJ2-4, with D possibly TRBD1 on 6 matching bases. Trimming removed 6 bases at V and 0 bases at J, with 9 bases between. Germline V lookup: CDR1 SNHLY, CDR2 FYNNEI. The CDR3 spans 14 residues. The CDR3 DNA reads as TGTGCCAGCAGGGGGACATTAGCCAAAAACATTCAGTACTTC. Translation gives CASRGTLAKNIQYF. Combining the CDR3 with reference TRBV2 and TRBJ2-4 gives the whole variable domain EPEVTQTPSHQVTQMGQEVILRCVPISNHLYFYWYRQILGQKVEFLVSFYNNEISEKSEIFDDQFSVERPDGSNFTLKIRSTKLEDSAMYFCASRGTLAKNIQYFGAGTRLSVL.

Here the CDR3 DNA reads TGTGCCAGCAGTTCCTTGGCAGGGGGCAAAAACACCATATATTTT. Protein sequence: CASSSLAGGKNTIYF. The rearrangement uses TRBV9 and TRBJ1-3; the match to TRBD1 covers 8 bases. V lost 5 bases and J lost 6; bases outside the gene matches: 10. There are 15 residues in the CDR3. Germline V gives CDR1 SGDLS, CDR2 YYNGEE.

The chain couples TRBV27 to TRBJ2-7; 7 nucleotides match TRBD1. This CDR3 comprises 13 residues. The V and J ends lost 5 bases and 2 bases, in that order; junction bases with no gene match: 3. The V gene's germline CDR1 is MNHEY and CDR2 SMNVEV (reference sequence). CDR3 sequence reads: CASSVQGTYEQYF. The CDR3 bases are TGTGCCAGCAGTGTACAGGGGACCTACGAGCAGTACTTC.

The chain's CDR3 is CASSLGFREGNTEAFF. The CDR3 region has the DNA TGTGCCAGCAGCTTGGGGTTTCGGGAGGGGAACACTGAAGCTTTCTTT. V gene TRBV5-6 combines with J gene TRBJ1-1; no definite D call. CDR3 size: 16 residues. The V gene's germline CDR1 is SGHDT and CDR2 YYEEEE. Trimming removed 0 bases at V and 1 base at J, with 13 bases between.

In regard to this clone: Other DNA sequences within the sample encode an identical CDR3. This chain uses TRBV28 with TRBJ1-2; the D is unclear. This CDR3 spans 13 amino acids. V lost 3 bases and J lost 2, with 7 bases in between. Germline CDR1 MDHEN, CDR2 SYDVKM. The CDR3 loop reads CASSFRGNYGYTF. The CDR3 bases are TGTGCCAGCAGTTTCCGGGGAAACTATGGCTACACCTTC.

The CDR3 loop reads CASSFQGTNEKLFF. The CDR3 DNA is TGTGCCAGCAGCTTTCAGGGGACGAATGAAAAACTGTTTTTT. This chain links TRBV5-5 with TRBJ1-4; TRBD1 might be the D (6 bases). Germline V lookup: CDR1 SGHKS, CDR2 YYEKEE (reference sequence). Trimming cost V 2 bases and J 5 bases, with 10 bases left between them. The CDR3 is 14 residues long.

Details on this clone: The sample has other DNA sequences that encode this CDR3 too. The rearrangement links TRBV7-9 to TRBJ1-1, with D unclear. Deletions cut 0 bases from V and 7 bases from J, with 6 bases between. The germline gives CDR1 SEHNR, CDR2 FQNEAQ (reference sequence). The CDR3 runs 12 residues. CDR3 residues: CASSLAGSEAFF. DNA for the CDR3: TGTGCCAGCAGCTTAGCGGGTAGTGAAGCTTTCTTT.

Concerning this clone: Additional DNA sequences in this sample encode the identical CDR3. This chain uses TRBV28 with TRBJ1-1; TRBD1 is a possible D gene (6 bases). This CDR3 contains 13 residues. Germline assignment: CDR1 MDHEN and CDR2 SYDVKM. The V end lost 6 bases, the J end lost 1 base, and 9 bases lay between the germline ends. DNA of the CDR3: TGTGCCAGCAGCTTGGGGGCGAACACTGAAGCTTTCTTT. Amino acid sequence: CASSLGANTEAFF.

J is TRBJ2-5 and V is TRBV4-1; D remains unclear. From germline, CDR1 is MGHRA and CDR2 YSYEKL. The CDR3 covers 17 residues. V lost 1 base to trimming and J lost 3 bases, with 18 bases between them. CDR3 region: CASSQGKTPSKKETQYF. The CDR3 DNA follows: TGCGCCAGCAGCCAAGGCAAGACCCCCTCAAAAAAAGAGACCCAGTACTTC.

For the CDR3, the DNA is TGTGCCAGCAGCCAGTTCCGGTGGGGGGGTGGCTACACCTTC. The encoded protein is CASSQFRWGGGYTF. The rearrangement joins TRBV14 to TRBJ1-2, with TRBD1 as a possible D gene (5 bases). Per germline, CDR1 SGHDN and CDR2 FVKESK. Trimming left V 3 bases short and J 7 bases short, with 15 bases between. CDR3 length: 14 amino acids.

The genes are TRBV29-1 and TRBJ2-5; no reliable D call. In germline, CDR1 is SQVTM, CDR2 ANQGSEA. The CDR3 spans 14 residues. Trimming cost V 8 bases and J 2 bases, with 18 bases left between them. CDR3 bases: TGCAGCCATCGCATCCGAGACTCACAAGAGACCCAGTACTTC. This encodes CSHRIRDSQETQYF.

The J gene is TRBJ2-3, the V gene TRBV6-5, with D hard to call. Germline CDR1 MNHEY, CDR2 SVGAGI. The CDR3 is made up of 13 amino acids. The V and J ends lost 2 bases and 3 bases respectively, with 6 bases between them. The CDR3 DNA reads TGTGCCAGCAGTTACGAGATAACAGATACGCAGTATTTT. Its translation is CASSYEITDTQYF.

In nucleotides, the CDR3 is TGTGCCAGCAGCTGGAGCGGGACCATGAACACTGAAGCTTTCTTT. This sequence encodes CASSWSGTMNTEAFF. The chain combines TRBV5-6 with TRBJ1-1; D perhaps matches TRBD1 (5 bases). The V end lost 3 bases, the J end lost 0 bases, and 12 bases lay between the germline ends. Germline CDR1 reads SGHDT; CDR2 reads YYEEEE. This CDR3 spans 15 amino acids.

The gene calls are TRBV19 and TRBJ1-1, with TRBD1 matching over 9 bases. The CDR3 runs to 17 residues. The germline V gene encodes CDR1 LNHDA and CDR2 SQIVND (reference sequence). V gave up 5 bases and J gave up 1 base; unmatched junction bases: 11. The CDR3 DNA is TGTGCCAGTAGTGTGAGGCGGGGACAGGGTGCGAACACTGAAGCTTTCTTT. This translates into CASSVRRGQGANTEAFF.

The V call is TRBV19, the J call TRBJ2-3, with D perhaps matching TRBD2 (6 bases). The CDR3 contains 13 residues. Trimming took 3 bases from V and 7 from J, leaving 11 bases between them. Germline CDR1 and CDR2: LNHDA and SQIVND (reference sequence). CDR3 residues: CASSMPGGYTQYF. The CDR3 nucleotides are TGTGCCAGTAGTATGCCCGGGGGATATACGCAGTATTTT. The whole variable domain, remainder taken from reference TRBV19 and TRBJ2-3, is DGGITQSPKYLFRKEGQNVTLSCEQNLNHDAMYWYRQDPGQGLRLIYYSQIVNDFQKGDIAEGYSVSREKKESFPLTVTSAQKNPTAFYLCASSMPGGYTQYFGPGTRLTVL.

This chain joins TRBV15 and TRBJ2-1; TRBD2 matches at 7 bases. There are 14 residues in the CDR3. Germline V gives CDR1 LNHNV, CDR2 YYDKDF (reference sequence). The V segment lost 5 bases and the J segment 5 bases; nucleotides outside the gene matches: 6. CDR3 sequence: CATSLASGNNEQFF. In DNA, the CDR3 is TGTGCCACCAGCCTAGCGAGCGGGAACAATGAGCAGTTCTTC.

The rearrangement links TRBV2 to TRBJ1-3; D not certain. V was shortened by 6 bases and J by 0 bases, with 3 bases between the two germline ends. The length of the CDR3 is 12 residues. Germline assignment: CDR1 SNHLY and CDR2 FYNNEI. The CDR3: CASRPSGNTIYF. DNA for the CDR3: TGTGCCAGCAGGCCCTCTGGAAACACCATATATTTT.

The rearrangement joins TRBV7-9 to TRBJ1-4; no firm D call. The CDR3 is made up of 15 amino acids. Germline V gives CDR1 SEHNR, CDR2 FQNEAQ (reference sequence). V shed 1 base and J shed 1 base, with 7 bases lying between them. The CDR3: CASSLGRGTNEKLFF. The CDR3 region has the DNA TGTGCCAGCAGCTTAGGGCGGGGAACTAATGAAAAACTGTTTTTT.

The chain carries TRBV9 and TRBJ2-7, with D possibly being TRBD2 (5 bases). Trimming cost V 0 bases and J 6 bases, with 16 bases left between them. CDR1 SGDLS and CDR2 YYNGEE come from the germline V gene. The CDR3 is made up of 15 amino acids. The CDR3 here is CASSVGYGPRAEQYF. The CDR3 DNA sequence: TGTGCCAGCAGCGTAGGTTATGGGCCGAGGGCCGAGCAGTACTTC.

This rearrangement joins TRBV11-2 to TRBJ2-7; TRBD1 might be the D (5 bases). Germline V gene lookup returns CDR1 SGHAT and CDR2 FQNNGV. The CDR3 extends over 13 amino acids. Trimming shortened V by 1 base and J by 6 bases, and 10 bases separated the two germline ends. This CDR3 is CASSLVMGLEQYF. CDR3 DNA: TGTGCCAGCAGCTTAGTGATGGGGCTCGAGCAGTACTTC.

About this clone itself: Other DNA sequences of this sample code for an identical CDR3. The rearrangement links TRBV9 to TRBJ2-6; maybe TRBD1 (6 bases). The germline V gene encodes CDR1 SGDLS and CDR2 YYNGEE. CDR3 length equals 15 residues. V lost 2 bases, J lost 2 bases, and 8 bases lay in between. CDR3 coding DNA: TGTGCCAGCAGCGTTAACAGGGCTGGGGCCAACGTCCTGACTTTC. This sequence encodes CASSVNRAGANVLTF.

The rearrangement uses TRBV27 and TRBJ2-7; TRBD1 matches 7 bases. The J segment lost 3 bases and the V segment lost 5 bases, leaving 4 bases of the junction unmatched. Germline CDR1 reads MNHEY; CDR2 reads SMNVEV (reference sequence). The CDR3 covers 13 residues. This chain's CDR3 is CASSRGGHYEQYF. The CDR3 coding sequence is TGTGCCAGCAGTCGAGGGGGCCACTACGAGCAGTACTTC.

The chain couples TRBV27 to TRBJ1-1; 8 bases are a match to TRBD1. The germline V gene encodes CDR1 MNHEY and CDR2 SMNVEV (reference sequence). Trimming cost V 0 bases and J 3 bases; bases outside gene matches: 6. The CDR3 is 16 amino acids. CDR3 loop: CASSLSRAGGYTEAFF. The CDR3 DNA reads as TGTGCCAGCAGTTTATCGCGGGCAGGGGGCTACACTGAAGCTTTCTTT.

The rearrangement uses TRBV27 and TRBJ2-7; 13 bases align to TRBD2. The CDR3 is made up of 15 amino acids. V was clipped by 0 bases and J by 7 bases; unmatched bases: 3. Germline CDR1 and CDR2: MNHEY and SMNVEV (reference sequence). CDR3 sequence: CASSLSGLAGEEQYF. The CDR3 DNA is TGTGCCAGCAGTTTATCCGGACTAGCGGGAGAGGAGCAGTACTTC.